This T cell receptor (beta chain) is from a study of shared clonotypes between healthy human individuals. There are a few counts of this clone. V was clipped by 3 bases and J by 7 bases, with 15 bases between them. The CDR3 sequence is 14 residues long. Germline V gene sequence: CDR1 LNHDA, CDR2 SQIVND (reference sequence). Here immunoSEQ multiplex PCR was the method, and the copy in TCRdb shows in-frame clones only, minus some. The data show fewer than 2.5 million clones, approximately 93% seen once. The material sequenced was naive CD4+ T cells from PBMCs. Subset in this sample: CD45RA+ positively selected. The J gene is TRBJ1-1, the V gene TRBV19; the D is unclear. This clonotype originated in a man between 18 and 35 years old in good health. Some clones in this sample may be carry-over from other donors' samples. CDR3 nucleotides: TGTGCCAGTAGTATGGTAGCTCAAGCTAGTGAAGCTTTCTTT. Amino acid sequence: CASSMVAQASEAFF.